These 8 T cell receptor beta chains were sequenced from one sample in a study of cytomegalovirus exposure and HLA in healthy donors. The PCR used 60 Vbeta and 13 Jbeta primers. Produced via immunoSEQ multiplex PCR; TCRdb's table is partial and in-frame only. The repertoire includes about 55,000 clones, more than 75% of them detected once, and approximately 1.4% sits in the top ten. The sample taken for sequencing was PBMCs. The receptor source for this set is a female donor in good health and CMV-seronegative.

The chain carries TRBV7-2 and TRBJ1-1, with D hard to call. CDR1 and CDR2 (germline): SGHTA, FQGNSA. The CDR3 has 14 amino acids. V was shortened by 4 bases and J by 3 bases, with 12 bases between the two germline ends. CDR3 sequence reads: CASSYETGDTEAFF. DNA of the CDR3: TGTGCCAGCAGCTACGAAACCGGGGACACTGAAGCTTTCTTT.

The rearrangement uses TRBV5-1 and TRBJ2-6, with TRBD2 matching 16 bases. Germline V gives CDR1 SGHRS, CDR2 YFSETQ. The junction had 6 bases not matched to a gene; V was cut back by 4 bases and J by 2 bases. The CDR3 contains 19 residues. Written as DNA, the CDR3 is TGCGCCAGCAGCCCCGGGACTAGCGGGGGGGCCACTGGGGCCAACGTCCTGACTTTC. Translating gives CASSPGTSGGATGANVLTF.

CDR3 coding DNA: TGTGCCAGCAGCTTTGTAACAAGCTCCTACAATGAGCAGTTCTTC. This sequence encodes CASSFVTSSYNEQFF. The V and J genes are TRBV7-2 and TRBJ2-1, with unresolved D. The germline V gene has CDR1 SGHTA and CDR2 FQGNSA. The CDR3 has 15 residues. V gave up 3 bases and J gave up 0 bases, with 9 bases separating them. The variable domain in full, completed from reference TRBV7-2 and TRBJ2-1, reads GAGVSQSPSNKVTEKGKDVELRCDPISGHTALYWYRQSLGQGLEFLIYFQGNSAPDKSGLPSDRFSAERTGGSVSTLTIQRTQQEDSAVYLCASSFVTSSYNEQFFGPGTRLTVL.

The genes are TRBV4-3 and TRBJ2-1; 10 bases line up with TRBD2. This CDR3 spans 16 amino acids. Germline CDR1 and CDR2: LGHNA and YSLEER. Unmatched junction bases numbered 7, after V lost 4 bases and J lost 4 bases. This chain's CDR3 is CASSRSSGGSYNEQFF. CDR3 bases: TGCGCCAGCAGCCGGAGTAGCGGGGGGTCGTACAATGAGCAGTTCTTC.

The CDR3 loop reads CASSFGQGNEKLFF. The CDR3 DNA is TGCGCCAGCAGCTTTGGCCAGGGCAATGAAAAACTGTTTTTT. The rearrangement uses TRBV5-1 and TRBJ1-4; D is possibly TRBD1 (5 bases). In germline, CDR1 is SGHRS, CDR2 YFSETQ. This CDR3 region has 14 residues. V dropped 2 bases and J dropped 5 bases, with 10 bases sitting between them. The complete variable domain, with remaining parts taken from reference TRBV5-1 and TRBJ1-4, reads KAGVTQTPRYLIKTRGQQVTLSCSPISGHRSVSWYQQTPGQGLQFLFEYFSETQRNKGNFPGRFSGRQFSNSRSEMNVSTLELGDSALYLCASSFGQGNEKLFFGSGTQLSVL.

This clone has just one count. The chain links TRBV4-1 to TRBJ1-2, with TRBD1 matching 8 bases. V gave up 2 bases and J gave up 2 bases; unmatched junction bases: 4. In germline, CDR1 is MGHRA, CDR2 YSYEKL. The CDR3 length is 15 residues. This chain's CDR3 is CASSQPGQGNYGYTF. The CDR3 coding sequence is TGCGCCAGCAGCCAACCCGGACAGGGAAACTATGGCTACACCTTC.

This chain links TRBV10-3 with TRBJ1-1, with TRBD1 as a possible D gene (6 bases). The germline V gene has CDR1 ENHRY and CDR2 SYGVKD. This CDR3 region has 15 residues. The germline V and J ends were trimmed by 11 bases and 0 bases, with 19 bases remaining between them. The CDR3 DNA sequence: TGTGCCGCCAAAGGAGCAGGGGCGATGAACACTGAAGCTTTCTTT. Translation: CAAKGAGAMNTEAFF.

The chain employs TRBV5-5 and TRBJ2-2, with 7 positions matching TRBD2. Germline V CDR1 and CDR2: SGHKS, YYEKEE (reference sequence). V gave up 3 bases and J gave up 5 bases; unmatched junction bases: 7. The CDR3 length is 15 residues. This CDR3 reads CASSSPRGSTGELFF. In DNA, the CDR3 is TGTGCCAGCAGCTCCCCGCGGGGGTCGACCGGGGAGCTGTTTTTT.